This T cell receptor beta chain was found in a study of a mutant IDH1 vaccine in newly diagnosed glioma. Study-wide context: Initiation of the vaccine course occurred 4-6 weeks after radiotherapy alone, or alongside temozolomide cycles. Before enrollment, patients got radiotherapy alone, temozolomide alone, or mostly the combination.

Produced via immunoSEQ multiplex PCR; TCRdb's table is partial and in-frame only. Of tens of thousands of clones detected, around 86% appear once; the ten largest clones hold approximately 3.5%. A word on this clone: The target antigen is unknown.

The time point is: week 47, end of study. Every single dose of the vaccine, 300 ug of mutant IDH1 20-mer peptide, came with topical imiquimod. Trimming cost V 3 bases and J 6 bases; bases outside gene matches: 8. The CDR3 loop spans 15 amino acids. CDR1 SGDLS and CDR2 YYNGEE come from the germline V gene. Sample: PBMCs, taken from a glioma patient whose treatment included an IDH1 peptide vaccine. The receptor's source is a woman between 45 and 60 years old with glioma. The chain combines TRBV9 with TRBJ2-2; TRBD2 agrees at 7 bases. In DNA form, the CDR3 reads TGTGCCAGCAGCGCCAGGAGCGGGGCGGCCGGGGAGCTGTTTTTT. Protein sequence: CASSARSGAAGELFF.